The 29 T cell receptor beta chains below all came from one sample that was sequenced in a study of a mutant IDH1 vaccine in newly diagnosed glioma. Time point: week 47, end of study. Vaccinated patients received 300 ug of mutant IDH1 20-mer peptide per dose, with topical imiquimod. For these TCRs, the target antigens are not known. TCRdb's copy holds only in-frame clones and misses some; the assay was immunoSEQ multiplex PCR. The table lists some 50,000 clones, 65% of them singletons, with 4% to 6% in the top ten. The starting material was peripheral blood mononuclear cells (PBMCs), obtained from a glioma patient whose treatment included an IDH1 peptide vaccine. These TCRs come from a man aged 35-49 years with glioma. Some clones in this sample may be carry-over from other donors' samples.

In nucleotides, the CDR3 is TGTGCCAGCGACACGTTGGGAGGCAGCACTGAAGCTTTCTTT. The encoded protein is CASDTLGGSTEAFF. This chain links TRBV5-4 with TRBJ1-1; the D is unclear. Germline loops: CDR1 SGHNT, CDR2 YYREEE (reference sequence). V gave up 7 bases and J gave up 4 bases, with 17 bases separating them. There are 14 residues in the CDR3.

V and J are TRBV19 and TRBJ1-1; D gene unclear. The CDR3 has 15 amino acids. Germline CDR1 reads LNHDA; CDR2 reads SQIVND (reference sequence). V lost 3 bases and J 4 bases, leaving 15 bases between the germline ends. The CDR3 sequence is CASSMPLLGRTEAFF. In DNA form, the CDR3 reads TGTGCCAGTAGTATGCCCCTCCTTGGGCGCACTGAAGCTTTCTTT.

This chain links TRBV2 with TRBJ2-2, with a possible D match to TRBD1 (5 bases). The CDR3 length is 14 residues. In germline, CDR1 is SNHLY, CDR2 FYNNEI. The ends were cut back, 3 bases at V and 7 bases at J, with 12 bases in the middle. CDR3 nucleotide sequence: TGTGCCAGCAGTGATGCAGGGCTTGACGGGGAGCTGTTTTTT. This sequence encodes CASSDAGLDGELFF.

The chain carries TRBV6-6 and TRBJ1-6; D is unresolved. The CDR3 extends over 12 amino acids. The ends were cut back, 2 bases at V and 7 bases at J, with 3 bases in the middle. The germline V gene encodes CDR1 MNHNY and CDR2 SVGAGI (reference sequence). CDR3 nucleotides: TGTGCCAGCAGTTACGGGAATTCACCCCTCCACTTT. Residues: CASSYGNSPLHF.

V is TRBV30 and J is TRBJ1-1, with D uncertain. The CDR3 is made up of 11 amino acids. Germline lookup yields CDR1 GTSNPN and CDR2 SVGIG (reference sequence). Trimming took off 5 bases at V and 7 bases at J, with 11 bases between the two ends. The CDR3 loop is CAWAGIVEAFF. The CDR3 nucleotides read TGTGCCTGGGCGGGAATAGTTGAAGCTTTCTTT.

The chain couples TRBV15 to TRBJ2-2; 8 bases fit TRBD1. Germline-derived CDR1 and CDR2 are LNHNV and YYDKDF (reference sequence). Trimming removed 3 bases from V and 4 bases from J; junction bases left unmatched: 13. The CDR3 sequence is 18 residues long. The CDR3 DNA reads as TGTGCCACCAGCAGGGGTCGGACAGGGACAGCTAGCACCGGGGAGCTGTTTTTT. Its translation is CATSRGRTGTASTGELFF.

The chain carries TRBV14 and TRBJ1-2, with a weak D call TRBD1 (6 bases). In germline, CDR1 is SGHDN, CDR2 FVKESK. The V and J ends lost 1 base and 4 bases respectively, with 13 bases between them. CDR3 length: 15 residues. The CDR3 region is CASSQVPIGGYGYTF. The CDR3 nucleotides are TGTGCCAGCAGCCAAGTTCCCATAGGGGGCTATGGCTACACCTTC. Full variable domain (remainder filled in from reference TRBV14 and TRBJ1-2): EAGVTQFPSHSVIEKGQTVTLRCDPISGHDNLYWYRRVMGKEIKFLLHFVKESKQDESGMPNNRFLAERTGGTYSTLKVQPAELEDSGVYFCASSQVPIGGYGYTFGSGTRLTVV.

The chain employs TRBV19 and TRBJ1-5; D may be TRBD1 (5 bases). This CDR3 has 15 residues. Trimming cost V 3 bases and J 2 bases, with 11 bases left between them. Germline V lookup: CDR1 LNHDA, CDR2 SQIVND (reference sequence). As DNA, the CDR3 is TGTGCCAGTAGTATGACAGAGTGGCGCAATCAGCCCCAGCATTTT. Translating gives CASSMTEWRNQPQHF.

This clone has only a few counts. The rearrangement joins TRBV7-2 to TRBJ1-3; 7 bases agree with TRBD1. The CDR3 is made up of 15 amino acids. The germline V gene has CDR1 SGHTA and CDR2 FQGNSA. V lost 1 base, J lost 3 bases, and 3 bases stayed unmatched. CDR3 sequence (DNA): TGTGCCAGCAGCTTAGAGGGGGCGAGTGGAAACACCATATATTTT. Encoded protein: CASSLEGASGNTIYF.

The genes are TRBV7-2 and TRBJ1-6, with unresolved D. This CDR3 has 13 amino acids. Trimming shortened V by 5 bases and J by 7 bases, and 9 bases separated the two germline ends. Germline V gene data show CDR1 as SGHTA and CDR2 as FQGNSA. CDR3 DNA sequence: TGTGCCAGCAGCCATGGGGAGAATTCACCCCTCCACTTT. It yields the protein CASSHGENSPLHF.

The rearrangement uses TRBV7-9 and TRBJ1-1; the D is unclear. V dropped 2 bases and J dropped 5 bases, with 18 bases sitting between them. There are 16 residues in the CDR3. Germline V CDR1 and CDR2: SEHNR, FQNEAQ (reference sequence). The CDR3 spells CASSLMFGDISTEAFF. The CDR3 DNA reads as TGTGCCAGCAGCTTAATGTTTGGGGATATCTCGACTGAAGCTTTCTTT.

The chain carries TRBV2 and TRBJ1-2; weak D call: TRBD1 (5 bases). CDR1 and CDR2 from the germline V gene are SNHLY and FYNNEI. The CDR3 runs to 14 residues. The V and J ends lost 0 bases and 4 bases respectively, with 9 bases between them. The CDR3 region has the DNA TGTGCCAGCAGTGAAGCAGAGGGACGCTATGGCTACACCTTC. Its translation: CASSEAEGRYGYTF.

The rearrangement joins TRBV5-1 to TRBJ2-4; D may correspond to TRBD1 or TRBD2 (5 bases each). From germline, CDR1 is SGHRS and CDR2 YFSETQ. The ends were cut back, 1 base at V and 3 bases at J, with 14 bases in the middle. This CDR3 comprises 16 residues. The CDR3 sequence: CASSLKRTGGKNIQYF. CDR3 DNA sequence: TGCGCCAGCAGCTTGAAAAGGACTGGGGGCAAAAACATTCAGTACTTC. Based on the CDR3 plus reference TRBV5-1 and TRBJ2-4, the full variable domain is KAGVTQTPRYLIKTRGQQVTLSCSPISGHRSVSWYQQTPGQGLQFLFEYFSETQRNKGNFPGRFSGRQFSNSRSEMNVSTLELGDSALYLCASSLKRTGGKNIQYFGAGTRLSVL.

The V and J genes are TRBV5-8 and TRBJ2-7; D gene unclear. CDR1 is SGHTS, CDR2 YDEGEE, per germline. V was cut by 3 bases and J by 0 bases, with 13 bases left in between. The CDR3 is made up of 15 amino acids. The CDR3 here is CASSSPRAGSYEQYF. In DNA form, the CDR3 reads TGTGCCAGCAGCTCGCCCCGGGCCGGCTCCTACGAGCAGTACTTC.

The rearrangement links TRBV27 to TRBJ2-1; 9 nucleotides align to TRBD2. Trimming removed 7 bases from V and 2 bases from J; junction bases left unmatched: 9. Germline CDR1 MNHEY, CDR2 SMNVEV (reference sequence). The CDR3 contains 16 residues. The CDR3 nucleotides read TGTGCCAGCACAAGGGGACAGCGGGGGGCCTACAATGAGCAGTTCTTC. Translating gives CASTRGQRGAYNEQFF.

V gene TRBV30 combines with J gene TRBJ1-3; D not resolved. The V gene lost 0 bases and the J gene lost 4 bases, with 7 bases spanning the gap. The CDR3 has 13 amino acids. Germline V gene sequence: CDR1 GTSNPN, CDR2 SVGIG (reference sequence). The CDR3 bases are TGTGCCTGGAGTGTGTCAGCAGGAAACACCATATATTTT. Amino acid sequence: CAWSVSAGNTIYF.

Only one count was recorded for this clone. The gene calls are TRBV6-1 and TRBJ1-6; 9 bases agree with TRBD1. The germline V gene has CDR1 MNHNS and CDR2 SASEGT. The J segment lost 3 bases and the V segment lost 2 bases, leaving 8 bases of the junction unmatched. The CDR3 length is 18 residues. This chain's CDR3 is CASSEPGTGFFYNSPLHF. CDR3 DNA: TGTGCCAGCAGTGAACCCGGGACAGGGTTCTTCTATAATTCACCCCTCCACTTT.

The chain employs TRBV5-1 and TRBJ2-1; 9 bases are shared with TRBD2. V shed 2 bases and J 7 bases; nucleotides not matched to a gene: 4. CDR1 and CDR2 (germline): SGHRS, YFSETQ. The CDR3 length is 14 residues. The CDR3 spells CASSLPGLANEQFF. The CDR3, as DNA: TGCGCCAGCAGCTTACCGGGACTAGCTAATGAGCAGTTCTTC.

V and J are TRBV27 and TRBJ1-5; tentative D call: TRBD1 (5 bases). The CDR3 totals 15 residues. CDR1 is MNHEY, CDR2 SMNVEV, per germline (reference sequence). The V end lost 0 bases, the J end lost 6 bases, and 12 bases lay between the germline ends. The CDR3 DNA sequence: TGTGCCAGCAGTTTATCAAGCAGGGATGGTCAGCCCCAGCATTTT. This sequence encodes CASSLSSRDGQPQHF.

The rearrangement uses TRBV13 and TRBJ1-2; D unclear. The germline V and J ends were trimmed by 6 bases and 3 bases, with 20 bases remaining between them. This CDR3 is 16 amino acids long. CDR1 is PRHDT, CDR2 FYEKMQ, per germline (reference sequence). The CDR3 sequence: CASSLQETGKYYGYTF. The CDR3 DNA sequence: TGTGCCAGCAGTCTCCAGGAGACTGGGAAGTACTATGGCTACACCTTC.

This chain uses TRBV2 with TRBJ2-7; TRBD1 aligns across 9 bases. CDR1 is SNHLY and CDR2 is FYNNEI in the germline V gene. CDR3 length: 14 residues. CDR3 nucleotides: TGTGCGACGGCGGGGACAGGGACCCCCTACGAGCAGTACTTC. It is translated as CATAGTGTPYEQYF.

The chain is built from TRBV2 and TRBJ2-7; D might be TRBD1 (5 bases). The CDR3 has 12 residues. CDR1 SNHLY and CDR2 FYNNEI come from the germline V gene. V was shortened by 6 bases and J by 3 bases, with 9 bases between the two germline ends. CDR3 residues: CASRTDFYEQYF. CDR3 bases: TGTGCCAGCAGGACAGACTTCTACGAGCAGTACTTC.

DNA for the CDR3: TGTGCCAGCAGCTTAGTACAAGAGACCCAGTACTTC. Translated, it gives CASSLVQETQYF. The V call is TRBV7-6, the J call TRBJ2-5; no clear D gene. This CDR3 is built from 12 residues. CDR1 and CDR2 from the germline V gene are SGHVS and FNYEAQ. Trimming removed 1 base from V and 2 bases from J, with 2 bases in between.

Only one count was recorded for this clone. The chain employs TRBV2 and TRBJ1-2; D perhaps matches TRBD1 (5 bases). Germline V gene lookup returns CDR1 SNHLY and CDR2 FYNNEI. This CDR3 contains 14 residues. V was trimmed by 3 bases and J by 7 bases, leaving 15 bases between them. Here the CDR3 DNA reads TGTGCCAGCAGTGAGGTTCGGGGGTTTGGTGGCTACACCTTC. This encodes CASSEVRGFGGYTF.

The chain has TRBV5-6 and TRBJ1-4; D may be TRBD1 (5 bases). V was trimmed by 1 base and J by 0 bases, leaving 10 bases between them. The CDR3 has 16 amino acids. Germline V lookup: CDR1 SGHDT, CDR2 YYEEEE. The CDR3 here is CASSLLGTATNEKLFF. Here the CDR3 DNA reads TGTGCCAGCAGCTTGCTCGGGACTGCAACTAATGAAAAACTGTTTTTT.

The V gene is TRBV29-1, the J gene TRBJ2-2; 7 bases match TRBD2. The germline CDR1 and CDR2 sequences are SQVTM and ANQGSEA. This CDR3 has 14 amino acids. Losses at the gene ends were 3 bases for V and 1 base for J; bases not matched to a gene: 2. CDR3 amino acids: CSVEAGVNTGELFF. For the CDR3, the DNA is TGCAGCGTTGAGGCGGGAGTGAACACCGGGGAGCTGTTTTTT.

In this sample, this clone turned up a few times. The chain carries TRBV7-3 and TRBJ1-3; D uncertain. The CDR3 extends over 14 amino acids. Germline V gene data show CDR1 as SGHTA and CDR2 as FQGTGA. V was trimmed by 4 bases and J by 0 bases, leaving 7 bases between them. CDR3 nucleotides: TGTGCCAGCAGCTCGAGAAGCTCTGGAAACACCATATATTTT. Its protein product is CASSSRSSGNTIYF.

This clone was counted once. The V gene is TRBV9, the J gene TRBJ1-5; maybe TRBD1 (5 bases). Per the germline V gene, CDR1 is SGDLS and CDR2 is YYNGEE. The CDR3 length is 15 residues. V lost 7 bases and J 0 bases, leaving 14 bases between the germline ends. CDR3 loop: CASSSGTNSNQPQHF. CDR3 in DNA: TGTGCCAGCTCGTCGGGGACTAATAGCAATCAGCCCCAGCATTTT.

This clone was detected once. V is TRBV5-1 and J is TRBJ2-2; tentatively, D is TRBD2 (7 bases). The V end was cut by 0 bases, the J end by 0 bases, with 12 bases between. This CDR3 is built from 17 residues. Germline V gives CDR1 SGHRS, CDR2 YFSETQ. DNA of the CDR3: TGCGCCAGCAGCTTGGACGGGGGGCGGCCGAACACCGGGGAGCTGTTTTTT. This codes for CASSLDGGRPNTGELFF.